The present entry profiles one T cell receptor beta chain with its context. This specimen belongs to a study of blood T cell repertoires in COVID-19. V shed 5 bases and J 4 bases; nucleotides not matched to a gene: 4. Germline loops: CDR1 MRHNA, CDR2 SNTAGT. CDR3 length: 15 amino acids. Using immunoSEQ multiplex PCR, the repertoire was profiled, and TCRdb retains in-frame clones only, with some absent. This table has roughly 70,000 clones, nearly 80% appearing once. This chain connects TRBV6-4 to TRBJ2-1; 11 bases are shared with TRBD1. The receptor comes from a woman aged 60-75 years with acute or convalescent COVID-19. What was sequenced was peripheral blood. The CDR3 bases are TGTGCCAGCAGTAAGGGGACAGGGGGGTACAATGAGCAGTTCTTC. Its protein product is CASSKGTGGYNEQFF.